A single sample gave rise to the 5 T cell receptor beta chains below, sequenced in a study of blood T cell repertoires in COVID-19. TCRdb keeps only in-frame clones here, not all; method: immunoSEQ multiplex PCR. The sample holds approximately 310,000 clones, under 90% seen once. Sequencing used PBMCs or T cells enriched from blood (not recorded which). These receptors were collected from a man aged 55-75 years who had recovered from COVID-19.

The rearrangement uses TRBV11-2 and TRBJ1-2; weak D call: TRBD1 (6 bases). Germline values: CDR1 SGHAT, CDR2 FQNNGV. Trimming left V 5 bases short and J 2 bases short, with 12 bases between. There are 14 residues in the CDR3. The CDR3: CASSHDTGNYGYTF. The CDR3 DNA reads TGTGCCAGCAGCCACGACACAGGGAACTATGGCTACACCTTC.

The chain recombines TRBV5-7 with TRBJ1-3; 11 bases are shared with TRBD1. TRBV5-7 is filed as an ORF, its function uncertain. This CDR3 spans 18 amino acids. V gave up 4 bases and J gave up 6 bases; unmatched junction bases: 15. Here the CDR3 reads CASSTGQGARLGVNTIYF. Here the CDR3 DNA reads TGTGCCAGCAGCACTGGACAGGGGGCAAGATTAGGTGTAAACACCATATATTTT.

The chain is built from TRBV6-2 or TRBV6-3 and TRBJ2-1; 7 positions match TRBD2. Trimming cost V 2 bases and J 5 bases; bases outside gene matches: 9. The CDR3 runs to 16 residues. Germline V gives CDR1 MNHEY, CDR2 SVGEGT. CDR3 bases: TGTGCCAGCAGTTACGTCTCGGGAGGAAGGCACAATGAGCAGTTCTTC. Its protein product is CASSYVSGGRHNEQFF.

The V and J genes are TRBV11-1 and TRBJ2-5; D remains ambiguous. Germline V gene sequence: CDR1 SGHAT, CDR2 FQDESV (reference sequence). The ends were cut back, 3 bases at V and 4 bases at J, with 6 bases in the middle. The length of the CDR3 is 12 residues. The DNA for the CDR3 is TGTGCCAGCAGCTTGACATTAGAGACCCAGTACTTC. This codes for CASSLTLETQYF. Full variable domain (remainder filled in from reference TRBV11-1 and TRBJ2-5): EAEVAQSPRYKITEKSQAVAFWCDPISGHATLYWYRQILGQGPELLVQFQDESVVDDSQLPKDRFSAERLKGVDSTLKIQPAELGDSAMYLCASSLTLETQYFGPGTRLLVL.

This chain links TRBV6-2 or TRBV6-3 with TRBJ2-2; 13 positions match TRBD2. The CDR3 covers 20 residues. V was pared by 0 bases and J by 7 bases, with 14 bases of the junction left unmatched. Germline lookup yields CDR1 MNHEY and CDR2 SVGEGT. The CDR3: CASSYSRTSGRGTRGGELFF. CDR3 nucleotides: TGTGCCAGCAGTTACTCTCGGACTAGCGGGAGAGGGACCCGTGGCGGGGAGCTGTTTTTT.